These T cell receptor beta chains were read from a single sample in a study of T cell responses to AZD1222 COVID-19 vaccine. Profiled with immunoSEQ multiplex PCR; TCRdb holds only in-frame clones, not every one. This table holds 180,000 or so clones, 85% to 95% found once. Sequencing was performed on peripheral blood, taken on day 0 of AZD1222 vaccination. These receptors were collected from an adult in good health. Each CDR3 is given with its conserved first and last residue. D genes are given only for firm matches. Clone size is stated in some rows and not others, as once, few, many or a class when expanded.

clone_size	v_call	j_call	d_call	cdr3_nt	cdr3_aa
.	TRBV6-6	TRBJ2-2	TRBD2	TGTGCCAGCAGTCTCGGTAGCGGGAGTGCGAACACCGGGGAGCTGTTTTTT	CASSLGSGSANTGELFF
.	TRBV6-4	TRBJ2-3	TRBD2	TGTGCCAGCTCCCCCCAGCCGGGAGGGGGTGGCGATACGCAGTATTTT	CASSPQPGGGGDTQYF
.	TRBV28	TRBJ2-7	TRBD2	TGTGCCAGCAGCAGACTAGCAGAGGGCTACGAGCAGTACTTC	CASSRLAEGYEQYF
.	TRBV5-6	TRBJ2-1	.	TGTGCCAGCAGCTTGGGACAGGTGTATAGGAATGAGCAGTTCTTC	CASSLGQVYRNEQFF
.	TRBV2	TRBJ2-3	.	TGTGCCAGCAGTGACTTCCCAGATACGCAGTATTTT	CASSDFPDTQYF
.	TRBV5-1	TRBJ1-1	.	TGCGCCAGCAGCTTGGAGAGGGACACTGAAGCTTTCTTT	CASSLERDTEAFF
.	TRBV9	TRBJ2-6	.	TGTGCCAGCGGAGGGGGACAGCTCTCTGGGGCCAACGTCCTGACTTTC	CASGGGQLSGANVLTF
.	TRBV5-1	TRBJ1-2	.	TGCGCCAGCAGCGCGCCGCCACTGGCCTTGGACCGAGGTCACGACTACACCTTC	CASSAPPLALDRGHDYTF
.	TRBV27	TRBJ1-2	.	TGTGCCAGCAGTTTGGGACACCTCTATGGCTACACCTTC	CASSLGHLYGYTF
.	TRBV7-2	TRBJ1-3	TRBD1	TGTGCCAGCAGCCTCCGACAGGGAGGTATAAACACCATATATTTT	CASSLRQGGINTIYF
.	TRBV5-4	TRBJ1-1	.	TGTGCCAGCAGCTTGGGGACGTCTGAAGCTTTCTTT	CASSLGTSEAFF
.	TRBV12-3/TRBV12-4	TRBJ2-7	TRBD2	TGTGCCAGCAGTTTTACTAGCGGGAACGAGCAGTACTTC	CASSFTSGNEQYF
.	TRBV2	TRBJ2-5	.	TGTGCCAGCAGTTCGATAGAAACGGAGACCCAGTACTTC	CASSSIETETQYF
.	TRBV6-5	TRBJ2-6	.	TGTGCCAGCAGACTTGGGGCCAACGTCCTGACTTTC	CASRLGANVLTF
medium-sized	TRBV7-8	TRBJ2-2	.	TGTGCCAGCAGCCGGACTATCACCGGGGAGCTGTTTTTT	CASSRTITGELFF
.	TRBV30	TRBJ2-1	TRBD2	TGTGCCTGGAGTGTAGGAGCGGGAGCGGGGGGTTACAATGAGCAGTTCTTC	CAWSVGAGAGGYNEQFF
.	TRBV5-4	TRBJ1-1	.	TGTGCCAGCAGCCAGGAACGGGGGATGAACACTGAAGCTTTCTTT	CASSQERGMNTEAFF
.	TRBV12-3/TRBV12-4	TRBJ1-2	.	TGTGCCAGCAGTTTTTCCCGAACCTATGGCTACACCTTC	CASSFSRTYGYTF
.	TRBV13	TRBJ1-1	.	TGTGCCAGCAGCTTAGCGGCAGCGACTAATCTGACCACTGAAGCTTTCTTT	CASSLAAATNLTTEAFF
.	TRBV19	TRBJ2-1	.	TGTGCCAAGTTGAGCAACGAGGTAAGCTGCCCCCTACACAATGAGCAGTTCTTC	CAKLSNEVSCPLHNEQFF
.	TRBV5-4	TRBJ2-7	.	TGTGCCAGCAGCTTGGAGGCCCCCCGCGAGCAGTACTTC	CASSLEAPREQYF
.	TRBV7-2	TRBJ2-7	TRBD1	TGTGCCAGCACCTCCGGGACAGGTTATTACGAGCAGTACTTC	CASTSGTGYYEQYF
.	TRBV21-1	TRBJ2-1	.	TGTGCCAGCAGCAAGGGGATAGCGGGAGGGAACAATGAGCAGTTCTTC	CASSKGIAGGNNEQFF
.	TRBV5-1	TRBJ2-2	.	TGCGCCAGCAGCTTTGATCGGGAGCAGCCCACCGGGGAGCTGTTTTTT	CASSFDREQPTGELFF
.	TRBV6-5	TRBJ1-1	.	TGTGCCAGCTCCGGGAGGAACACTGAAGCTTTCTTT	CASSGRNTEAFF
.	TRBV5-1	TRBJ2-1	.	TGCGCCAGCAGCTTGCAGGGCCTCTCCTACAATGAGCAGTTCTTC	CASSLQGLSYNEQFF
.	TRBV6-6	TRBJ2-7	TRBD2	TGTGCCAGCAGCCCCGGGACTAGCGGCTCCTACGAGCAGTACTTC	CASSPGTSGSYEQYF
.	TRBV29-1	TRBJ2-2	.	TGCAGCGCCCGAGAGGTTACCGGGGAGCTGTTTTTT	CSAREVTGELFF
once	TRBV5-6	TRBJ1-2	.	TGTGCCAGCAGCTTGGATCAGGGATCTAACTATGGCTACACCTTC	CASSLDQGSNYGYTF
.	TRBV18	TRBJ1-1	.	TGTGCCAGCTCACTCCAGCAACAGGACACCACTGAAGCTTTCTTT	CASSLQQQDTTEAFF
.	TRBV3-1/TRBV3-2	TRBJ1-2	.	TGTGCCAGCAGCCAAGATGAGACAAGCTATGGCTACACCTTC	CASSQDETSYGYTF
.	TRBV19	TRBJ1-1	.	TGTGCCAGTAGTATAGATCTGAACACTGAAGCTTTCTTT	CASSIDLNTEAFF
.	TRBV30	TRBJ2-3	.	TGTGCCTGGAGTGTTGGGAGCGGGTTCACAGATACGCAGTATTTT	CAWSVGSGFTDTQYF
.	TRBV11-2	TRBJ2-7	TRBD2	TGTGCCAGCAGCACGGGGGGGTTGAGCGGCGAGCAGTACTTC	CASSTGGLSGEQYF
.	TRBV5-6	TRBJ1-1	.	TGTGCCAGCAGCCAGTGGATTAACACTGAAGCTTTCTTT	CASSQWINTEAFF
.	TRBV5-4	TRBJ2-1	.	TGTGCCAGCAGCGCGGGCCCGGAGGATGGATACAATGAGCAGTTCTTC	CASSAGPEDGYNEQFF
.	TRBV12-3/TRBV12-4	TRBJ1-5	TRBD1	TGTGCCAGTAGAGGACAGGGCTCACAGCCCCAGCATTTT	CASRGQGSQPQHF
.	TRBV7-9	TRBJ1-3	.	TGTGCCAGCAGCTCTACCGGGGCCGCCACCATATATTTT	CASSSTGAATIYF
.	TRBV27	TRBJ1-3	.	TGTGCCACCGACCCACGACGGAGCTCTGGAAACACCATCCAGACTTTCATATATTTT	CATDPRRSSGNTIQTFIYF
.	TRBV6-2/TRBV6-3	TRBJ2-3	.	TGTGCCAGCAGTTACAACAGGGAAGATACGCAGTATTTT	CASSYNREDTQYF
.	TRBV18	TRBJ1-5	.	TGTGCCAGCTCACCAGAGATGCGACAGCCCCAGCATTTT	CASSPEMRQPQHF
.	TRBV4-1	TRBJ2-1	TRBD1	TGCGCCAGCAGCCATGCCTCGGGACAGGCGATCAATGAGCAGTTCTTC	CASSHASGQAINEQFF
.	TRBV6-6	TRBJ1-1	.	TGTGCCAGCAGTTACAGGTCGGCCCAGGGGATACTGACTTTCTTT	CASSYRSAQGILTFF
.	TRBV29-1	TRBJ2-7	.	TGCAGCGTACGATCCGACAGCTCCTACGAGCAGTACTTC	CSVRSDSSYEQYF
.	TRBV5-4	TRBJ2-5	TRBD2	TGTGCCAGCAGCTTGGCCCTAGCGGGGACCCAAGAGACCCAGTACTTC	CASSLALAGTQETQYF
.	TRBV30	TRBJ2-1	TRBD2	TGTGCCTGGAGGGGTCTAGCGGAGAGCTCCTACAATGAGCAGTTCTTC	CAWRGLAESSYNEQFF
.	TRBV7-8	TRBJ1-1	.	TGTGCCAGCAGCTTAGCGCCCACTGAAGCTTTCTTT	CASSLAPTEAFF
.	TRBV10-1	TRBJ2-7	TRBD1	TGCGCCAGCAGTGGGACAGGGGAAAACGAGCAGTACTTC	CASSGTGENEQYF
.	TRBV6-6	TRBJ2-7	TRBD2	TGTGCCAGCAGTTACTCGGAACTAGGTCCTGCGGGAGAGTACTTC	CASSYSELGPAGEYF
.	TRBV4-2	TRBJ2-5	TRBD2	TGTGCCAGCAGCCAAGTGTCTCTCCGAGGAGCGGGGGAGACCCAGTACTTC	CASSQVSLRGAGETQYF
.	TRBV9	TRBJ1-1	TRBD1	TGTGCCAGCAGCGACGGGACAGGGGATAAAGCTTTCTTT	CASSDGTGDKAFF
.	TRBV5-4	TRBJ2-7	TRBD1	TGTGCCAGCAGCTTTTTAGGGGGCTCCCTCTACGAGCAGTACTTC	CASSFLGGSLYEQYF
.	TRBV30	TRBJ2-7	.	TGTGCCTGGAGTGTAGGTCTCGAGCAGTACTTC	CAWSVGLEQYF